The 30 T cell receptor beta chains given below trace back to one sample, sequenced in a study of identical twins. TCRdb independently ran MiXCR on the 5' RACE reads; one entry per CDR3 protein. The sample carries about 240,000 distinct CDR3 sequences, roughly a tenth recorded once. Sequencing was done on a sample of memory T cells sorted from blood. These receptors came from a man between 50 and 59 years old in good health.

The rearrangement links TRBV19 to TRBJ2-1; 9 bases are a match to TRBD1. CDR1 is LNHDA and CDR2 is SQIVND in the germline V gene (reference sequence). Unmatched junction bases numbered 6, after V lost 6 bases and J lost 3 bases. The CDR3 extends over 15 amino acids. The CDR3 here is CASRKGQGNYNEQFF. In DNA form, the CDR3 reads TGTGCCAGTAGGAAAGGACAGGGGAACTACAATGAGCAGTTCTTC.

The chain uses TRBV30 and TRBJ2-7; D gene uncertain. V was clipped by 5 bases and J by 3 bases, with 14 bases between them. The germline gives CDR1 GTSNPN, CDR2 SVGIG (reference sequence). CDR3 size: 13 residues. The CDR3: CAWDGDDDYEQYF. CDR3 sequence (DNA): TGTGCCTGGGACGGAGATGATGACTACGAGCAGTACTTC.

This clonotype was detected ten times or more. The chain has TRBV7-6 and TRBJ2-2; a weak D match, TRBD1 (5 bases). There are 15 residues in the CDR3. Germline lookup yields CDR1 SGHVS and CDR2 FNYEAQ. Trimming removed 5 bases from V and 5 bases from J, with 15 bases in between. CDR3 sequence: CASSPEPRETGELFF. Here the CDR3 DNA reads TGTGCCAGCAGCCCCGAACCCAGGGAAACCGGGGAGCTGTTTTTT.

The sample holds many counts of this clonotype. The genes are TRBV29-1 and TRBJ2-3, with 7 bases identical to TRBD1. The germline V gene encodes CDR1 SQVTM and CDR2 ANQGSEA. This CDR3 region has 15 residues. V was pared by 4 bases and J by 2 bases, with 9 bases of the junction left unmatched. The chain's CDR3 is CSVGGTVYLTDTQYF. The CDR3, as DNA: TGCAGCGTTGGGGGGACAGTCTACCTCACAGATACGCAGTATTTT.

This clonotype was detected only a few times. This chain joins TRBV7-9 and TRBJ1-3; a weak D match, TRBD1 (6 bases). The CDR3 length is 15 residues. Germline lookup yields CDR1 SEHNR and CDR2 FQNEAQ (reference sequence). The germline V and J ends were trimmed by 5 bases and 0 bases, with 11 bases remaining between them. The CDR3 is CASSLGTFSGNTIYF. CDR3 nucleotides: TGTGCCAGCAGCCTAGGGACATTCTCTGGAAACACCATATATTTT.

This clonotype was detected only a few times. This chain links TRBV28 with TRBJ2-5; the match to TRBD2 covers 13 bases. The CDR3 is 15 residues long. The germline V gene has CDR1 MDHEN and CDR2 SYDVKM. Trimming cost V 10 bases and J 5 bases; bases outside gene matches: 10. DNA for the CDR3: TGTGCCACAACAACTAGCGGGGGGGCCCTCGAGACCCAGTACTTC. It is translated as CATTTSGGALETQYF. Supplemented by reference TRBV28 and TRBJ2-5, the full variable domain reads DVKVTQSSRYLVKRTGEKVFLECVQDMDHENMFWYRQDPGLGLRLIYFSYDVKMKEKGDIPEGYSVSREKKERFSLILESASTNQTSMYLCATTTSGGALETQYFGPGTRLLVL.

The sample holds a few counts of this clonotype. The CDR3 here is CSANLGPSSYEQYF. CDR3 DNA: TGCAGTGCTAACCTGGGACCCAGCTCCTACGAGCAGTACTTC. This rearrangement joins TRBV20-1 to TRBJ2-7, with D perhaps being TRBD1 or TRBD2 (5 bases each). Germline CDR1 reads DFQATT; CDR2 reads SNEGSKA (reference sequence). This CDR3 spans 14 amino acids. V was shortened by 4 bases and J by 0 bases, with 13 bases between the two germline ends.

In its sample, this clonotype was seen many times. The chain recombines TRBV29-1 with TRBJ2-1, with 8 bases fitting TRBD1. In germline, CDR1 is SQVTM, CDR2 ANQGSEA. The CDR3 has 12 residues. J was trimmed by 13 bases and V by 4 bases; bases with no gene match: 9. The CDR3 region has the DNA TGCAGCGTTGTCGGGTCAGGGGGCATACAGTTCTTC. Protein: CSVVGSGGIQFF.

The sample holds many counts of this clonotype. The chain joins TRBV3-1 to TRBJ1-3; D is unresolved. The CDR3 extends over 16 amino acids. Trimming took 1 base from V and 3 from J, leaving 13 bases between them. Germline loops: CDR1 LGHDT, CDR2 YNNKEL (reference sequence). Here the CDR3 DNA reads TGTGCCAGCAGCCAAGTGAGGGCCCTAGATGGAAACACCATATATTTT. This translates into CASSQVRALDGNTIYF.

The chain uses TRBV20-1 and TRBJ2-6; unclear D gene. Germline CDR1 and CDR2: DFQATT and SNEGSKA (reference sequence). CDR3 size: 16 residues. V gave up 3 bases and J gave up 0 bases, with 12 bases separating them. The CDR3 DNA reads TGCAGTGCTAGGGATGAGGAGCGCTCTGGGGCCAACGTCCTGACTTTC. Encoded protein: CSARDEERSGANVLTF.

This clonotype was recorded at least ten times. The rearrangement links TRBV7-9 to TRBJ2-1; TRBD2 matches 7 bases. This CDR3 comprises 15 residues. V lost 7 bases, J lost 0 bases, and 6 bases stayed unmatched. Looked up from germline, CDR1 is SEHNR and CDR2 is FQNEAQ (reference sequence). DNA of the CDR3: TGTGCCAGCAACGGCGGGGGAGCCTCCTACAATGAGCAGTTCTTC. Amino acids: CASNGGGASYNEQFF.

The chain is built from TRBV4-2 and TRBJ1-2; 11 bases map to TRBD1. This CDR3 contains 15 residues. Per germline, CDR1 LGHNA and CDR2 YNFKEQ. V lost 3 bases and J lost 2; bases outside the gene matches: 2. CDR3 amino acids: CASSQGQGENYGYTF. CDR3 DNA sequence: TGTGCCAGCAGCCAGGGACAGGGGGAGAACTATGGCTACACCTTC.

This clonotype was counted a few times. The V gene is TRBV3-1, the J gene TRBJ2-7; D is possibly TRBD1 (5 bases). Per germline, CDR1 LGHDT and CDR2 YNNKEL (reference sequence). The CDR3 is 12 residues long. V lost 5 bases to trimming and J lost 6 bases, with 11 bases between them. In nucleotides, the CDR3 is TGTGCCAGCAGCGCAAGGGGATTCGAGCAGTACTTC. Translating it yields CASSARGFEQYF.

The gene calls are TRBV4-3 and TRBJ1-4; no reliable D call. Per the germline V gene, CDR1 is LGHNA and CDR2 is YSLEER. V lost 4 bases, J lost 4 bases, and 13 bases lay in between. CDR3 length equals 15 residues. The CDR3 sequence is CASSLAVADNEKLFF. The CDR3 nucleotides are TGCGCCAGCAGCCTCGCTGTTGCGGATAATGAAAAACTGTTTTTT.

This clonotype showed up many times. V usage is TRBV14 and J usage is TRBJ2-3; a weak D match, TRBD2 (5 bases). Trimming stripped 1 base from V and 1 base from J, with 18 bases between. Per the germline V gene, CDR1 is SGHDN and CDR2 is FVKESK. The CDR3 extends over 18 amino acids. CDR3 sequence: CASSQAVVGVGRTDTQYF. The DNA for the CDR3 is TGTGCCAGCAGCCAAGCTGTAGTGGGAGTGGGTCGCACAGATACGCAGTATTTT.

This clonotype was counted many times. The V gene is TRBV4-3, the J gene TRBJ1-4; the D is unclear. There are 16 residues in the CDR3. Deletions cut 0 bases from V and 0 bases from J, with 8 bases between. Looked up from germline, CDR1 is LGHNA and CDR2 is YSLEER. The CDR3 spells CASSQDLQATNEKLFF. CDR3 nucleotides: TGCGCCAGCAGCCAAGATTTGCAGGCAACTAATGAAAAACTGTTTTTT.

This clonotype appeared many times. The J gene is TRBJ1-1, the V gene TRBV27; no clear D gene. This CDR3 is built from 13 residues. Trimming pared 4 bases from V and 0 bases from J, leaving 6 bases between. Germline CDR1 MNHEY, CDR2 SMNVEV (reference sequence). CDR3 nucleotide sequence: TGTGCCAGCAGTTACAGTCTGAACACTGAAGCTTTCTTT. This sequence encodes CASSYSLNTEAFF.

The V call is TRBV20-1, the J call TRBJ2-2, with 12 bases aligning to TRBD1. With 3 bases clipped from V and 5 bases from J, the junction kept 7 bases outside the gene matches. The germline CDR1 and CDR2 sequences are DFQATT and SNEGSKA (reference sequence). The CDR3 loop spans 16 amino acids. The CDR3, as DNA: TGCAGTGCTAGGGAACCGGGACAGGGGGCGACCGGGGAGCTGTTTTTT. Translating gives CSAREPGQGATGELFF.

This clonotype was found many times. The V gene is TRBV5-1, the J gene TRBJ2-1; a weak D match, TRBD2 (6 bases). Per germline, CDR1 SGHRS and CDR2 YFSETQ. The V end was cut by 2 bases, the J end by 7 bases, with 22 bases between. This CDR3 has 17 amino acids. CDR3 coding DNA: TGCGCCAGCAGCTTACAGACGGGAGCCACCTCCGGTAATGAGCAGTTCTTC. Its translation is CASSLQTGATSGNEQFF.

This clonotype was observed a few times. The gene calls are TRBV28 and TRBJ2-3, with 7 bases aligning to TRBD1. The junction had 10 bases not matched to a gene; V was cut back by 7 bases and J by 3 bases. This CDR3 has 15 residues. Germline V gene data show CDR1 as MDHEN and CDR2 as SYDVKM. The CDR3 coding sequence is TGTGCCAGCAAACCGACAGGGTGGGGTACAGATACGCAGTATTTT. Its protein is CASKPTGWGTDTQYF. The whole variable domain, filled in from reference TRBV28 and TRBJ2-3, reads DVKVTQSSRYLVKRTGEKVFLECVQDMDHENMFWYRQDPGLGLRLIYFSYDVKMKEKGDIPEGYSVSREKKERFSLILESASTNQTSMYLCASKPTGWGTDTQYFGPGTRLTVL.

Many counts were recorded for this clonotype. The chain carries TRBV10-3 and TRBJ2-1; 8 positions agree with TRBD2. With V trimmed by 3 bases and J by 0 bases, 1 base remained unmatched. The CDR3 contains 15 residues. CDR1 is ENHRY, CDR2 SYGVKD, per germline. The CDR3 loop reads CAISEGTSSYNEQFF. As DNA, the CDR3 is TGTGCCATCAGTGAAGGGACTAGCTCCTACAATGAGCAGTTCTTC.

This clonotype was found many times. V and J are TRBV6-1 and TRBJ2-7; 7 positions agree with TRBD1. This CDR3 contains 15 residues. J gave up 1 base and V 6 bases, and 9 bases lay outside the gene matches. CDR1 MNHNS and CDR2 SASEGT come from the germline V gene. The DNA of the CDR3 is TGTGCCAGCAGCCCCTCCGGGACAGCTTCCTACGAGCAGTACTTC. It codes for CASSPSGTASYEQYF.

This clonotype was counted ten times or more. The gene calls are TRBV11-2 and TRBJ2-3; D is possibly TRBD1 (6 bases). This CDR3 comprises 14 residues. Germline CDR1 reads SGHAT; CDR2 reads FQNNGV. The V end was cut by 1 base, the J end by 3 bases, with 8 bases between. Here the CDR3 DNA reads TGTGCCAGCAGCTTAGCCCAGGGGACAGATACGCAGTATTTT. Its translation: CASSLAQGTDTQYF.

This clonotype came up many times. The chain couples TRBV7-9 to TRBJ2-3, with unresolved D. V dropped 3 bases and J dropped 2 bases, with 9 bases sitting between them. Germline CDR1 and CDR2: SEHNR and FQNEAQ (reference sequence). The CDR3 runs to 14 residues. The CDR3 coding sequence is TGTGCCAGCAGCTTCAGTCTATCCACAGATACGCAGTATTTT. It yields the protein CASSFSLSTDTQYF.

The V gene is TRBV5-1, the J gene TRBJ2-1; a weak D match, TRBD2 (7 bases). The germline gives CDR1 SGHRS, CDR2 YFSETQ. The CDR3 is 15 amino acids. Trimming removed 4 bases at V and 8 bases at J, with 19 bases between. CDR3 sequence: CASSLSWGGRDEQFF. CDR3 in DNA: TGCGCCAGCAGCCTGTCTTGGGGGGGCCGGGATGAGCAGTTCTTC.

The sample holds many counts of this clonotype. The V and J genes are TRBV6-5 and TRBJ2-3; 11 bases are a match to TRBD2. The CDR3 contains 16 residues. The V and J ends lost 3 bases and 6 bases, in that order; junction bases with no gene match: 8. CDR1 is MNHEY and CDR2 is SVGAGI in the germline V gene. In DNA form, the CDR3 reads TGTGCCAGCAGTTATTCAACTAGCGGGGGCCGGGATACGCAGTATTTT. Its translation: CASSYSTSGGRDTQYF.

In its sample, this clonotype was seen many times. The rearrangement joins TRBV5-1 to TRBJ2-1, with D uncertain. Germline assignment: CDR1 SGHRS and CDR2 YFSETQ. There are 16 residues in the CDR3. Between the trimmed V and J ends, which lost 3 bases and 0 bases, there was a span of 13 bases. In nucleotides, the CDR3 is TGCGCCAGCAGCTCGATACAGACCAGCTCCTACAATGAGCAGTTCTTC. Protein sequence: CASSSIQTSSYNEQFF.

In its sample, this clonotype was seen a few times. The J gene is TRBJ2-5, the V gene TRBV29-1, with TRBD2 as a possible D gene (5 bases). V lost 6 bases and J lost 4, with 18 bases in between. CDR3 length: 14 residues. CDR1 and CDR2 (germline): SQVTM, ANQGSEA. The CDR3 DNA reads TGCAGCGTCCTAGATTGGACTCGGGGAGAGACCCAGTACTTC. It is translated as CSVLDWTRGETQYF.

This clonotype was seen only a few times. The chain is built from TRBV25-1 and TRBJ2-3; the D gene is possibly TRBD1 (5 bases). The CDR3 extends over 14 amino acids. With 3 bases removed from V and 1 base from J, the gap between germline ends came to 8 bases. Germline values: CDR1 MGHDK, CDR2 SYGVNS. The CDR3 nucleotides are TGTGCCAGCAGTGATCAGGGCCGCACAGATACGCAGTATTTT. Translation: CASSDQGRTDTQYF.

This clonotype was seen repeatedly, ten times or more. The chain carries TRBV7-2 and TRBJ1-2; D is unresolved. CDR1 and CDR2 (germline): SGHTA, FQGNSA. Trimming cost V 3 bases and J 1 base, with 9 bases left between them. The CDR3 contains 14 residues. The CDR3 protein is CASSLRAVNYGYTF. The CDR3, as DNA: TGTGCCAGCAGCTTGAGGGCAGTTAACTATGGCTACACCTTC.